A single T cell receptor beta chain is shown here with its context. Seattle's enrolled individuals joined amid active infection and were then monitored longitudinally. V was clipped by 7 bases and J by 5 bases, with 14 bases between them. CDR1 and CDR2 from the germline V gene are MNHEY and SVGAGI. The CDR3 loop spans 13 amino acids. Authors' data handling: Reference gene primers were amplified, and this amplification served to estimate nucleated cell counts. The method was immunoSEQ multiplex PCR; TCRdb's version includes in-frame clones alone and lacks a portion of them. V and J calls plus clone size are reproduced from that table; the DNA served to infer D and trimming. The table records approximately 270,000 clones, approximately 85% of them present only once. This sample is part of a study of blood T cell repertoires in COVID-19. Across the whole study: The origin of the acute and convalescent COVID-19 samples was the United States, Italy and Spain. From T cells, B-cell-depleted T cells, or PBMCs came the material, which was cDNA or gDNA.

The chain recombines TRBV6-5 with TRBJ1-1; D uncertain. The clonotype originates from a human donor with COVID-19, enrolled during active disease. The donor label of this sample is uncertain. The sample taken for sequencing was peripheral blood. CDR3 loop: CASTGVVRTEAFF. In DNA form, the CDR3 reads TGTGCCAGCACCGGGGTCGTTCGGACTGAAGCTTTCTTT.